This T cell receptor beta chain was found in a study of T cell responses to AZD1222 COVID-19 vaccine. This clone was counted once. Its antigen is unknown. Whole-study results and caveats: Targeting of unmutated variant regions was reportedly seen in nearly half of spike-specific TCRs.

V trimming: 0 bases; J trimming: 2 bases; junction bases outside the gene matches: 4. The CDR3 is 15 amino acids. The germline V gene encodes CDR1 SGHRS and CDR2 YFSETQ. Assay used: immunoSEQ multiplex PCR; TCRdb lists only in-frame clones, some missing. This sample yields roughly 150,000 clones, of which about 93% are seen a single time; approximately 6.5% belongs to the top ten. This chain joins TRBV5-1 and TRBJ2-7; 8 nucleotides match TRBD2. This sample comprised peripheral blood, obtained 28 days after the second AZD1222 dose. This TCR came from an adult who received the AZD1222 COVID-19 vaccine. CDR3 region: CASSLDAGGAYEQYF. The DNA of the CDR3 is TGCGCCAGCAGCTTGGATGCGGGGGGCGCCTACGAGCAGTACTTC.